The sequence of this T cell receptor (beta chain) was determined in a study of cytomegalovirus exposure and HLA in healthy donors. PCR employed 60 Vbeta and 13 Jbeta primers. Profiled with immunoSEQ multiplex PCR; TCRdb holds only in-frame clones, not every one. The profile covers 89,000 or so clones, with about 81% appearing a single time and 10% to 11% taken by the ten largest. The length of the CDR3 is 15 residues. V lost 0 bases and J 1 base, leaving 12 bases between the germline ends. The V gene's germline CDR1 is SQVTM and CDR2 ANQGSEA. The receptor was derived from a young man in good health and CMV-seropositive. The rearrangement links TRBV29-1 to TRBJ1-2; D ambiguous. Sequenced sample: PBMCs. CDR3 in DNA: TGCAGCGTTGAAGATCAGGTGGAAGATAACTATGGCTACACCTTC. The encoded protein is CSVEDQVEDNYGYTF. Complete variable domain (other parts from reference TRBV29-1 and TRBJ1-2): SAVISQKPSRDICQRGTSLTIQCQVDSQVTMMFWYRQQPGQSLTLIATANQGSEATYESGFVIDKFPISRPNLTFSTLTVSNMSPEDSSIYLCSVEDQVEDNYGYTFGSGTRLTVV.